This entry concerns a single T cell receptor beta chain. What it binds is not known. Assay: immunoSEQ multiplex PCR; the TCRdb copy retains only in-frame clones and omits some. Among roughly 98,000 clones listed, roughly 87% were seen once. This entry is derived from a study of cytomegalovirus exposure and HLA in healthy donors. CDR3 length equals 16 residues. The V end lost 5 bases, the J end lost 5 bases, and 16 bases lay between the germline ends. The V gene's germline CDR1 is SGHVS and CDR2 FQNEAQ. Findings and caveats of the study: Generally TCR sequences proved uncommon, though certain public TCRs appeared in numerous donors.

Sequencing was done on a sample of PBMCs. This TCR was sampled from a man between 18 and 29 years old in good health and CMV-seropositive. V gene TRBV7-8 combines with J gene TRBJ1-6; unclear D gene. CDR3 coding DNA: TGTGCCAGCAGCCAGAGTTCGACGGGTAATAATTCACCCCTCCACTTT. It encodes CASSQSSTGNNSPLHF.